A selection of T cell receptor beta chains follows, all from one sample in a study of CD8 T cells in ankylosing spondylitis. TCRdb redid the calling of the 5' RACE reads with MiXCR, one entry per CDR3 protein. Among 350,000 to 550,000 distinct CDR3 sequences listed, 20% to 30% were seen once. Sample: blood, either unsorted or a sorted T cell fraction (not recorded which). Receptor source: a male donor with ankylosing spondylitis. Both conserved end residues are part of each CDR3. A D gene is named only where the DNA matches it firmly. For some rows the clone size is stated as once, few or many, or as a class when expanded; others skip it.

TRBV29-1	few	.	TRBJ2-1	TGCAGCGTTGTACCGGGAGACAGTTACAATGAGCAGTTCTTC	CSVVPGDSYNEQFF
TRBV30	once	.	TRBJ2-7	TGTGCCTGGAGTGTAGCAGCGGGTCACCGATTTGGGCAGTACTTC	CAWSVAAGHRFGQYF
TRBV30	once	.	TRBJ1-1	TGTGCCTGGAGTGCTAGGGGACCTAACACTGAAGCTTTCTTT	CAWSARGPNTEAFF
TRBV5-4	few	TRBD1	TRBJ2-1	TGTGCCAGCAGCCCAGGACAGGCCAATGAGCAGTTCTTC	CASSPGQANEQFF
TRBV7-2	many	.	TRBJ1-4	TGTGCCAGCAGGGGACAAAAAAATGAAAAACTGTTTTTT	CASRGQKNEKLFF
TRBV25-1	few	.	TRBJ2-7	TGTGCCAGTTCACACATCTACGAGCAGTACTTC	CASSHIYEQYF
TRBV7-9	.	.	TRBJ2-1	TGTGCCAGCAGCCGTGGTACGTCAGTCGGGACGAACAATGAGCAGTTCTTC	CASSRGTSVGTNNEQFF
TRBV11-2	.	TRBD2	TRBJ2-3	TGTGCCAGCAGCTTAGAAGGGCTAGCGGGGAGGACAGATACGCATTATTTT	CASSLEGLAGRTDTHYF
TRBV5-1	.	.	TRBJ1-4	TGCGCCAGCAGCTTATCAACGCGCGGGGAAAAACTGTTTTTT	CASSLSTRGEKLFF
TRBV7-9	once	TRBD1	TRBJ2-5	TGTGCCAGCAGCCAACGGGGACAGGGGGCGAGGGAGACCCAGTACTTC	CASSQRGQGARETQYF
TRBV12-3/TRBV12-4	.	.	TRBJ1-2	TGTGCCAGCACCCCGTCTGGGACACCTAACTATGGCTACACCTTC	CASTPSGTPNYGYTF
TRBV2	few	TRBD1	TRBJ1-5	TGTGCCACGGGGACAGGGGGTTGGCAGCCCCAGCATTTT	CATGTGGWQPQHF
TRBV7-9	few	.	TRBJ1-2	TGTGCCAGCAGCTGGTCGGATTATGGCTACACCTTC	CASSWSDYGYTF
TRBV20-1	few	.	TRBJ1-2	TGCAGTGCTAGTGGTGTTGAGGGAGAGGGTGTCTACTATGGCTACACCTTC	CSASGVEGEGVYYGYTF
TRBV7-2	.	.	TRBJ2-5	TGTGCCAGCAGCTTTCGCAGGGAACAAGAGACCCAGTACTTC	CASSFRREQETQYF
TRBV5-6	many	.	TRBJ1-1	TGTGCCAGCAGCTTGGAAGGACAGCCGAACACTGAAGCTTTCTTT	CASSLEGQPNTEAFF
TRBV3-1	.	TRBD2	TRBJ2-5	TGTGCCAGCAGCCAAGATGGGACGATGGGGGGGGAGACCCAGTACTTC	CASSQDGTMGGETQYF
TRBV5-1	.	.	TRBJ2-3	TGCGCCAGCAGCTATATATACTTACGGGAGAGAGATACGCAGTATTTT	CASSYIYLRERDTQYF
TRBV10-2	many	TRBD2	TRBJ2-3	TGCGCCAGCAGTGAGACTAGCGAAAGAGCAGATACGCAGTATTTT	CASSETSERADTQYF
TRBV18	.	.	TRBJ2-1	TGTGCCAGCTCACCAAGAGGACCAGACAATGAGCAGTTCTTC	CASSPRGPDNEQFF
TRBV11-2	few	.	TRBJ2-1	TGTGCCAGCAGCTTACAGGGGAGCCCCTACAATGAGCAGTTCTTC	CASSLQGSPYNEQFF
TRBV11-2	few	TRBD1	TRBJ1-6	TGTGCCAGCAGCAACCCCGGGACAGGGAAGGTTTCACCCCTCCACTTT	CASSNPGTGKVSPLHF
TRBV5-6	.	.	TRBJ1-4	TGTGCCAGCAGCTTGAGACAGAAAGGAGAAAAACTGTTTTTT	CASSLRQKGEKLFF
TRBV7-9	.	.	TRBJ1-1	TGTGCCAGCAGTAAAGGGATCACTGAAGCTTTCTTT	CASSKGITEAFF